This TCR beta chain was profiled in a study of control samples from healthy donors and cancer patients. A single count supports this clone. V lost 4 bases, J lost 0 bases, and 8 bases lay in between. CDR3 length: 14 amino acids. Germline lookup yields CDR1 ENHRY and CDR2 SYGVKD. Produced via immunoSEQ multiplex PCR; TCRdb's table is partial and in-frame only. This table has 100,000 to 150,000 clones, 85% to 95% appearing once. Source material: PBMCs. This receptor was obtained from an elderly man with head and neck cancer. J is TRBJ2-3 and V is TRBV10-3; tentatively, D is TRBD2 (5 bases). The CDR3 region has the DNA TGTGCCATCAGTGGGACTCGGAGCACAGATACGCAGTATTTT. Amino acids: CAISGTRSTDTQYF.